This entry describes one T cell receptor (beta chain). Germline V gene lookup returns CDR1 LNHDA and CDR2 SQIVND (reference sequence). V shed 9 bases, J shed 0 bases, and the junction held 15 bases outside the gene matches. CDR3 length equals 18 residues. This sample was included in a study of blood T cell repertoires in COVID-19. At the level of the study: Samples of COVID-19 (acute and convalescent) were obtained from the United States, Italy and Spain. The cDNA or gDNA used as material had been derived from T cells, B-cell-depleted T cells, or PBMCs.

Per the original methods: Reference gene primer amplification in the assay estimated nucleated cell counts. The data were produced by immunoSEQ multiplex PCR, yet TCRdb's version contains in-frame clones alone and is incomplete. Clone size and the V and J calls come from that table; the DNA yielded D and trimming. The sample has 150,000 to 190,000 clones; roughly 80% are singletons. The TCR sequence derives from a woman older than 75 with acute or convalescent COVID-19. This chain connects TRBV19 to TRBJ1-4; 8 bases map to TRBD1. Input material: peripheral blood. The DNA of the CDR3 is TGTGCCAGCACCCCCCGACAGGGGACGGAGGCAACTAATGAAAAACTGTTTTTT. This codes for CASTPRQGTEATNEKLFF.